One sample yielded the 14 T cell receptor beta chains listed below, sequenced in a study of blood T cells in healthy people across ages. A second PCR, run for about 6 to 12 cycles, used a sample-barcoded 5' primer plus a J-beta primer mix. One entry per CDR3 protein, called by TCRdb with MiXCR from the 5' RACE reads. This table has over a million distinct CDR3 sequences, 40% to 55% appearing once. Sequences were obtained from blood. These TCRs come from a woman aged 60-70 years in good health.

This chain joins TRBV7-9 and TRBJ2-2; 9 bases match TRBD2. Trimming cost V 2 bases and J 4 bases; bases outside gene matches: 8. CDR1 SEHNR and CDR2 FQNEAQ come from the germline V gene (reference sequence). This CDR3 comprises 17 residues. CDR3 nucleotides: TGTGCCAGCAGCTTAATAACTAGCGGGTCGGGCACCGGGGAGCTGTTTTTT. It codes for CASSLITSGSGTGELFF.

This clonotype was seen a few times. The J gene is TRBJ2-1, the V gene TRBV27; 8 nucleotides agree with TRBD1. CDR1 is MNHEY, CDR2 SMNVEV, per germline (reference sequence). J gave up 6 bases and V 3 bases, and 1 base lay outside the gene matches. This CDR3 spans 13 amino acids. CDR3 DNA: TGTGCCAGCAGTTTTGACAGGGGCAATGAGCAGTTCTTC. The encoded protein is CASSFDRGNEQFF.

This clonotype occurred a few times. The gene calls are TRBV27 and TRBJ1-5, with D possibly TRBD1 on 6 matching bases. The CDR3 runs 15 residues. V gave up 0 bases and J gave up 3 bases, with 9 bases separating them. Germline V gene sequence: CDR1 MNHEY, CDR2 SMNVEV (reference sequence). The DNA for the CDR3 is TGTGCCAGCAGTTTATCGGCAGGGGTCAATCAGCCCCAGCATTTT. Translating it yields CASSLSAGVNQPQHF.

V usage is TRBV19 and J usage is TRBJ2-3; possible D gene TRBD2, 5 bases. The germline V gene has CDR1 LNHDA and CDR2 SQIVND (reference sequence). Between the trimmed V and J ends, which lost 5 bases and 1 base, there was a span of 19 bases. CDR3 size: 17 residues. Here the CDR3 DNA reads TGTGCCAGTAGTCCTATCGTGGACTCGCGGGGCACAGATACGCAGTATTTT. It translates to CASSPIVDSRGTDTQYF.

The chain combines TRBV25-1 with TRBJ2-5; 8 bases are a match to TRBD1. V lost 6 bases and J lost 6; bases outside the gene matches: 24. The CDR3 extends over 19 amino acids. The germline V gene encodes CDR1 MGHDK and CDR2 SYGVNS. CDR3 in DNA: TGTGCCAGCAGGAGGAGGGGACAGGAAAATTTCCGAGGGAAAAAGACCCAGTACTTC. This gives the protein CASRRRGQENFRGKKTQYF.

This sequence joins TRBV27 and TRBJ1-2; TRBD1 aligns across 7 bases. V shed 5 bases and J 5 bases; nucleotides not matched to a gene: 8. Germline V gives CDR1 MNHEY, CDR2 SMNVEV (reference sequence). This CDR3 has 14 amino acids. Here the CDR3 reads CASSLRDRLYGYTF. DNA of the CDR3: TGTGCCAGCAGTCTCCGGGACAGACTTTATGGCTACACCTTC.

This chain links TRBV2 with TRBJ2-7; D possibly uses TRBD1 or TRBD2 (5 bases each). Germline V gives CDR1 SNHLY, CDR2 FYNNEI. The ends were cut back, 10 bases at V and 4 bases at J, with 14 bases in the middle. The CDR3 is 12 amino acids. CDR3 amino acids: CAIREMGYEQYF. The CDR3 DNA is TGTGCCATCAGGGAGATGGGGTACGAGCAGTACTTC.

The rearrangement links TRBV5-6 to TRBJ2-1; 14 bases are a match to TRBD2. J was trimmed by 6 bases and V by 5 bases; bases with no gene match: 7. The CDR3 covers 16 residues. In germline, CDR1 is SGHDT, CDR2 YYEEEE. The CDR3 loop reads CASRHPGLAGVNEQFF. CDR3 nucleotide sequence: TGTGCCAGCAGACACCCGGGACTAGCGGGAGTCAATGAGCAGTTCTTC.

The gene calls are TRBV10-3 and TRBJ2-1; D gene uncertain. The CDR3 length is 12 residues. The V and J ends lost 3 bases and 8 bases respectively, with 8 bases between them. Germline-derived CDR1 and CDR2 are ENHRY and SYGVKD. CDR3 region: CAISENFYEQFF. The CDR3 DNA sequence: TGTGCCATCAGTGAAAATTTCTATGAGCAGTTCTTC.

This rearrangement joins TRBV27 to TRBJ2-2; 11 nucleotides line up with TRBD2. The CDR3 length is 16 residues. Germline CDR1 is MNHEY and CDR2 is SMNVEV (reference sequence). The ends lost 3 bases at V and 6 bases at J; junction bases unmatched: 6. The CDR3 is CASSLGLAGGSGELFF. The CDR3 DNA reads as TGTGCCAGCAGTTTGGGCCTAGCGGGAGGATCCGGGGAGCTGTTTTTT.

This clonotype has only a few counts. The chain recombines TRBV11-1 with TRBJ2-7; D is possibly TRBD2 (5 bases). Germline V gene data show CDR1 as SGHAT and CDR2 as FQDESV (reference sequence). This CDR3 contains 15 residues. With 3 bases removed from V and 5 bases from J, the gap between germline ends came to 17 bases. Written as DNA, the CDR3 is TGTGCCAGCAGCTTCCGGCGGGCCCCCTCTAACGAGCAGTACTTC. Its protein product is CASSFRRAPSNEQYF. Full variable domain (rest looked up from reference TRBV11-1 and TRBJ2-7): EAEVAQSPRYKITEKSQAVAFWCDPISGHATLYWYRQILGQGPELLVQFQDESVVDDSQLPKDRFSAERLKGVDSTLKIQPAELGDSAMYLCASSFRRAPSNEQYFGPGTRLTVT.

This chain links TRBV7-3 with TRBJ1-1; 8 nucleotides match TRBD1. The CDR3 totals 14 residues. V was pared by 5 bases and J by 3 bases, with 5 bases of the junction left unmatched. Germline V gene lookup returns CDR1 SGHTA and CDR2 FQGTGA. This chain's CDR3 is CASSQQGEHTEAFF. The CDR3 DNA reads TGTGCCAGCAGCCAACAGGGGGAGCACACTGAAGCTTTCTTT.

This clonotype was seen only a few times. V is TRBV5-1 and J is TRBJ2-7; TRBD2 matches at 11 bases. After removal of 2 bases from V and 7 bases from J, the junction contained 14 bases not matched to a gene. The CDR3 length is 17 residues. CDR1 and CDR2 (germline): SGHRS, YFSETQ. Here the CDR3 DNA reads TGCGCCAGCAGCTTAGAAAAGGGACTAGCGGAACACAATGAGCAGTACTTC. Protein sequence: CASSLEKGLAEHNEQYF.

This clonotype appeared a few times. This rearrangement joins TRBV14 to TRBJ2-7; D gene uncertain. From germline, CDR1 is SGHDN and CDR2 FVKESK. The V end was cut by 3 bases, the J end by 5 bases, with 17 bases between. The CDR3 runs 15 residues. This CDR3 is CASSHPAVGLDEQYF. In DNA, the CDR3 is TGTGCCAGCAGCCACCCCGCAGTGGGGTTGGACGAGCAGTACTTC.